The clone carrying this T cell receptor beta chain was picked up a small number of times. As originally analysed: It was from reference gene primer amplification that nucleated cell counts were estimated. Assay: immunoSEQ multiplex PCR; the TCRdb copy retains only in-frame clones and omits some. The D gene and trimming were derived from the DNA, and the V and J assignments and clone size from that table. The data hold about 52,000 clones, with under 90% observed a single time. Those enrolled in Seattle joined during active infection and were followed longitudinally afterward. CDR1 is MNHEY, CDR2 SMNVEV, per germline (reference sequence). CDR3 length equals 14 residues. The V end lost 4 bases, the J end lost 8 bases, and 17 bases lay between the germline ends. The sample belongs to a study of blood T cell repertoires in COVID-19. In the study overall: Sources were T cells, B-cell-depleted T cells, or PBMCs; the material itself was cDNA or gDNA.

The clonotype was recovered from a man older than 75 with COVID-19, enrolled during active disease. The sample taken for sequencing was peripheral blood. This chain joins TRBV27 and TRBJ1-2, with a weak D call TRBD1 (6 bases). DNA for the CDR3: TGTGCCAGCAGTTCAACGGGACACGCGGGCGGCTACACCTTC. It is translated as CASSSTGHAGGYTF.